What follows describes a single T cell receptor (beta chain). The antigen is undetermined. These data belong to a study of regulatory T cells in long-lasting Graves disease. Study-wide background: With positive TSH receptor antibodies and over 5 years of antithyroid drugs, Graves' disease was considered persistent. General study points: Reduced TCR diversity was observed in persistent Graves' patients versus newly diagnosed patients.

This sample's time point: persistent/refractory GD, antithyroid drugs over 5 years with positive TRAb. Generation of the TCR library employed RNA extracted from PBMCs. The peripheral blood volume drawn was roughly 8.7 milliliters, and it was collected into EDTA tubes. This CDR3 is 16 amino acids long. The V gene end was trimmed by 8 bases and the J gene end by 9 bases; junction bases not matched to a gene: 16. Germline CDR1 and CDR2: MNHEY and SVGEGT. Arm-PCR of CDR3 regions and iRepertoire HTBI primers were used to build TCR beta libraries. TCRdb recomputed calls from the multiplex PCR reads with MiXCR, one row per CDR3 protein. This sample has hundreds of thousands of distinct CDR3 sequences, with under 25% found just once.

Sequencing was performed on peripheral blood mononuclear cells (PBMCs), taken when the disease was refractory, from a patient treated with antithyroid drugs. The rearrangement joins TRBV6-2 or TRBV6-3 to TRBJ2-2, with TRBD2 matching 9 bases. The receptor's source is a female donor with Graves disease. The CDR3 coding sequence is TGTGCCAGCTACCGACTTAGCGGGGGCCCCGCCTGGGAGCTGTTTTTT. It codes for CASYRLSGGPAWELFF.